Each of the 28 T cell receptor beta chains below was sequenced from the same sample in a study of T cells in Graves' hyperthyroidism and ophthalmopathy. TCR beta CDR3 region amplification was performed from RNA transcripts. TCR CDR3 regions were first amplified by RT-PCR with HTBI primers. A single record per CDR3 protein comes from TCRdb applying MiXCR to the multiplex PCR reads. The sample has about 720,000 distinct CDR3 sequences, roughly 17% seen once. The specimen sequenced was blood. These receptors were taken from a man younger than 35 with Graves' hyperthyroidism.

This clonotype has more than one count but fewer than ten. The V and J genes are TRBV5-1 and TRBJ1-4; D is ambiguous. The germline V and J ends were trimmed by 4 bases and 6 bases, with 13 bases remaining between them. The CDR3 has 14 residues. Germline V gene sequence: CDR1 SGHRS, CDR2 YFSETQ. The CDR3 region has the DNA TGCGCCAGCAGCCTGGACCCCGACGATGAAAAACTGTTTTTT. Its protein is CASSLDPDDEKLFF.

About this clonotype: A clone one base away is much larger, so this may be a read error. The chain couples TRBV28 to TRBJ2-3; TRBD2 matches at 8 bases. The CDR3 loop spans 16 amino acids. Germline values: CDR1 MDHEN, CDR2 SYDVKM. CDR3 amino acids: CASTSPGGIRTDTRYF. CDR3 bases: TGTGCCAGCACCTCCCCGGGGGGGATCAGAACAGATACGCGGTATTTT.

This clonotype has at least ten counts. The J gene is TRBJ2-3, the V gene TRBV28; D is possibly TRBD2 (5 bases). Germline lookup yields CDR1 MDHEN and CDR2 SYDVKM. Trimming removed 10 bases from V and 2 bases from J, with 19 bases in between. CDR3 length: 15 residues. This CDR3 is CATSTYSEPTDTQYF. CDR3 DNA: TGTGCCACATCAACTTATAGCGAGCCCACAGATACGCAGTATTTT.

The rearrangement links TRBV28 to TRBJ1-3; D possibly corresponds to TRBD1 (5 bases). Germline-derived CDR1 and CDR2 are MDHEN and SYDVKM. The germline V and J ends were trimmed by 3 bases and 2 bases, with 11 bases remaining between them. There are 15 residues in the CDR3. CDR3 region: CASSLVRATGNTIYF. The DNA of the CDR3 is TGTGCCAGCAGTTTGGTCAGGGCAACTGGAAACACCATATATTTT.

V usage is TRBV12-3 or TRBV12-4 and J usage is TRBJ2-1; possible D gene TRBD2, 6 bases. The CDR3 is 19 amino acids. V lost 7 bases and J lost 0, with 25 bases in between. CDR3 sequence (DNA): TGTGCCAGCACCGGAGGAGGGAGAAGGTTCATGATCTCCTACAATGAGCAGTTCTTC. Amino acids: CASTGGGRRFMISYNEQFF.

The chain recombines TRBV4-3 with TRBJ1-1; 10 bases map to TRBD1. Germline CDR1 and CDR2: LGHNA and YSLEER. The CDR3 contains 15 residues. Trimming cost V 2 bases and J 6 bases; bases outside gene matches: 6. The DNA of the CDR3 is TGCGCCAGCAGCCAACTGGACAGGGGGAAGCCTGAAGCTTTCTTT. Translated, it gives CASSQLDRGKPEAFF.

This clonotype was seen ten or more times. V usage is TRBV30 and J usage is TRBJ1-1; weak D call: TRBD1 (5 bases). The CDR3 is made up of 12 amino acids. Germline V lookup: CDR1 GTSNPN, CDR2 SVGIG (reference sequence). V was pared by 8 bases and J by 7 bases, with 17 bases between. CDR3 region: CAGRSPRGEAFF. Written as DNA, the CDR3 is TGTGCCGGTCGTAGTCCGAGGGGTGAAGCTTTCTTT.

This chain connects TRBV20-1 to TRBJ1-1; D is unresolved. The CDR3 length is 13 residues. V lost 5 bases and J 4 bases, leaving 14 bases between the germline ends. The germline V gene has CDR1 DFQATT and CDR2 SNEGSKA (reference sequence). DNA for the CDR3: TGCAGTGCTGTGGGCAACCCGGGCACTGAAGCTTTCTTT. It translates to CSAVGNPGTEAFF.

This clonotype was observed a handful of times. The chain couples TRBV12-3 or TRBV12-4 to TRBJ1-2; 7 bases match TRBD1. The CDR3 sequence is 15 residues long. The junction had 7 bases not matched to a gene; V was cut back by 6 bases and J by 0 bases. The CDR3 region is CASSPGQPSNYGYTF. The CDR3, as DNA: TGTGCCAGCAGCCCGGGACAGCCATCTAACTATGGCTACACCTTC.

The table lists this clonotype with many counts. The V gene is TRBV12-3 or TRBV12-4, the J gene TRBJ2-2; D may correspond to TRBD1 or TRBD2 (5 bases each). V lost 5 bases and J 4 bases, leaving 14 bases between the germline ends. The CDR3 covers 15 residues. CDR3 amino acids: CASSPGTDFTGELFF. CDR3 nucleotide sequence: TGTGCCAGCAGTCCCGGGACGGACTTCACCGGGGAGCTGTTTTTT.

This clonotype has ten or more counts. CDR3: CASSLLRTGGYTGELFF. The CDR3 coding sequence is TGTGCCAGCAGCTTACTCCGGACAGGGGGCTACACCGGGGAGCTGTTTTTT. This sequence joins TRBV11-3 and TRBJ2-2, with 11 bases matching TRBD1. The CDR3 extends over 17 amino acids. The junction had 5 bases not matched to a gene; V was cut back by 2 bases and J by 3 bases. Per germline, CDR1 SGHNT and CDR2 YENEEA. Looking up the rest from reference TRBV11-3 and TRBJ2-2 gives the full variable domain: EAGVVQSPRYKIIEKKQPVAFWCNPISGHNTLYWYLQNLGQGPELLIRYENEEAVDDSQLPKDRFSAERLKGVDSTLKIQPAELGDSAVYLCASSLLRTGGYTGELFFGEGSRLTVL.

This clonotype was seen only a few times. DNA for the CDR3: TGTGCCAGCAGCTTAGCCAGGGAAAGCTCCTACAATGAGCAGTTCTTC. It specifies CASSLARESSYNEQFF. The chain employs TRBV11-3 and TRBJ2-1; D might be TRBD1 (5 bases). Trimming left V 1 base short and J 0 bases short, with 10 bases between. Germline CDR1 and CDR2: SGHNT and YENEEA. There are 16 residues in the CDR3.

This clonotype was counted ten times or more. The rearrangement links TRBV12-3 or TRBV12-4 to TRBJ2-7; 8 nucleotides agree with TRBD1. The V gene end was trimmed by 5 bases and the J gene end by 3 bases; junction bases not matched to a gene: 6. This CDR3 has 14 amino acids. This CDR3 is CASSPGGEIYEQYF. CDR3 bases: TGTGCCAGCAGTCCAGGGGGCGAAATCTACGAGCAGTACTTC.

In its sample, this clonotype was seen many times. V gene TRBV12-3 or TRBV12-4 combines with J gene TRBJ2-5; D is perhaps TRBD1 (5 bases). The V end was cut by 6 bases, the J end by 0 bases, with 11 bases between. This CDR3 region has 14 residues. CDR3 nucleotide sequence: TGTGCCAGCAGATCATCAGGGTACCAAGAGACCCAGTACTTC. Its translation: CASRSSGYQETQYF.

Written as DNA, the CDR3 is TGTGCCAGCAGCTTAGACGCAGGGACCGATGAGCAGTTCTTC. It codes for CASSLDAGTDEQFF. The chain is built from TRBV7-2 and TRBJ2-1; D could derive from TRBD1 or TRBD2 (5 bases each). CDR3 length equals 14 residues. Germline CDR1 and CDR2: SGHTA and FQGNSA. Trimming stripped 1 base from V and 8 bases from J, with 12 bases between.

In this sample, this clonotype turned up many times. The chain recombines TRBV15 with TRBJ2-3; D call uncertain. V was shortened by 4 bases and J by 1 base, with 15 bases between the two germline ends. The CDR3 totals 16 residues. CDR1 and CDR2 (germline): LNHNV, YYDKDF (reference sequence). CDR3 DNA sequence: TGTGCCACCAGCAACGAGCCCGTTACCCGCACAGATACGCAGTATTTT. Amino acids: CATSNEPVTRTDTQYF.

The sample holds many counts of this clonotype. The V call is TRBV7-3, the J call TRBJ2-2, with D unresolved. The CDR3 spans 15 residues. Trimming shortened V by 1 base and J by 4 bases, and 10 bases separated the two germline ends. CDR1 is SGHTA and CDR2 is FQGTGA in the germline V gene. Here the CDR3 DNA reads TGTGCCAGCAGCTTAAGACCCTCGGCCACCGGGGAGCTGTTTTTT. As protein: CASSLRPSATGELFF.

This clonotype was observed at least ten times. V usage is TRBV28 and J usage is TRBJ2-2, with 7 bases lining up with TRBD1. The germline V gene has CDR1 MDHEN and CDR2 SYDVKM. The V segment lost 5 bases and the J segment 7 bases; nucleotides outside the gene matches: 4. The CDR3 consists of 13 residues. The CDR3 spells CASSIGQDGELFF. For the CDR3, the DNA is TGTGCCAGCAGTATCGGACAGGACGGGGAGCTGTTTTTT.

Many counts were recorded for this clonotype. The chain joins TRBV28 to TRBJ2-1, with D maybe TRBD1 (5 bases). V lost 5 bases and J 9 bases, leaving 32 bases between the germline ends. From germline, CDR1 is MDHEN and CDR2 SYDVKM. The CDR3 is made up of 19 amino acids. The CDR3 reads CASSLQASPRVLQSGEQFF. CDR3 bases: TGTGCCAGCAGTCTGCAGGCCAGCCCCAGGGTCCTTCAGTCGGGTGAGCAGTTCTTC. Full variable domain (outside the CDR3, taken from reference TRBV28 and TRBJ2-1): DVKVTQSSRYLVKRTGEKVFLECVQDMDHENMFWYRQDPGLGLRLIYFSYDVKMKEKGDIPEGYSVSREKKERFSLILESASTNQTSMYLCASSLQASPRVLQSGEQFFGPGTRLTVL.

The V and J genes are TRBV11-3 and TRBJ2-2; D may be TRBD2 (7 bases). V was shortened by 8 bases and J by 0 bases, with 13 bases between the two germline ends. The germline CDR1 and CDR2 sequences are SGHNT and YENEEA. The CDR3 has 15 residues. CDR3 residues: CASRGARANTGELFF. CDR3 bases: TGTGCCAGCCGGGGGGCACGGGCGAACACCGGGGAGCTGTTTTTT. The full variable domain, with the rest looked up from reference TRBV11-3 and TRBJ2-2, is EAGVVQSPRYKIIEKKQPVAFWCNPISGHNTLYWYLQNLGQGPELLIRYENEEAVDDSQLPKDRFSAERLKGVDSTLKIQPAELGDSAVYLCASRGARANTGELFFGEGSRLTVL.

The rearrangement uses TRBV27 and TRBJ2-7; weak D call: TRBD2 (5 bases). Germline-derived CDR1 and CDR2 are MNHEY and SMNVEV (reference sequence). Trimming pared 5 bases from V and 4 bases from J, leaving 18 bases between. The CDR3 runs to 15 residues. The DNA of the CDR3 is TGTGCCAGCAGTCCCGGTCTCGCAGCGGTTTACGAGCAGTACTTC. This encodes CASSPGLAAVYEQYF.

Many counts were recorded for this clonotype. The V and J genes are TRBV2 and TRBJ2-1; TRBD2 is a possible D gene (6 bases). This CDR3 is built from 16 residues. The V gene's germline CDR1 is SNHLY and CDR2 FYNNEI. Trimming left V 3 bases short and J 7 bases short, with 19 bases between. The CDR3 here is CASSELLAGGANEQFF. CDR3 nucleotide sequence: TGTGCCAGCAGTGAGCTACTAGCTGGTGGGGCGAATGAGCAGTTCTTC.

The chain links TRBV7-2 to TRBJ1-1; 8 nucleotides line up with TRBD1. The ends lost 7 bases at V and 11 bases at J; junction bases unmatched: 12. The CDR3 sequence is 13 residues long. Germline values: CDR1 SGHTA, CDR2 FQGNSA. For the CDR3, the DNA is TGTGCCAGCACCGATTACGGACAGGGCGGCGCTTTCTTT. Translating gives CASTDYGQGGAFF.

V and J are TRBV7-9 and TRBJ2-3, with TRBD1 identical over 10 bases. V dropped 5 bases and J dropped 5; count of bases not matched to a gene: 7. The CDR3 length is 15 residues. The V gene's germline CDR1 is SEHNR and CDR2 FQNEAQ (reference sequence). The CDR3 DNA follows: TGTGCCAGCAGCAGACAGGGGGCTCCCGGAGATACGCAGTATTTT. Its translation: CASSRQGAPGDTQYF.

This clonotype was seen many times. The rearrangement uses TRBV28 and TRBJ2-1; 7 nucleotides agree with TRBD1. V dropped 2 bases and J dropped 7; count of bases not matched to a gene: 11. Germline V gene data show CDR1 as MDHEN and CDR2 as SYDVKM. The CDR3 spans 16 residues. The CDR3 loop reads CASSLGQVDGVNEQFF. The CDR3 coding sequence is TGTGCCAGCAGTTTAGGACAGGTCGATGGGGTGAATGAGCAGTTCTTC.

This clonotype was detected once. The J gene is TRBJ2-7, the V gene TRBV18, with 8 bases fitting TRBD2. J gave up 4 bases and V 5 bases, and 13 bases lay outside the gene matches. The germline V gene has CDR1 KGHSH and CDR2 LQKENI. The CDR3 consists of 16 residues. The CDR3 loop reads CASSSLAGLSGYEQYF. The DNA for the CDR3 is TGTGCCAGCTCATCCTTAGCGGGACTGAGCGGATACGAGCAGTACTTC.

The V call is TRBV19, the J call TRBJ2-2; TRBD1 aligns across 10 bases. The junction had 6 bases not matched to a gene; V was cut back by 10 bases and J by 4 bases. Germline CDR1 and CDR2: LNHDA and SQIVND (reference sequence). The CDR3 runs to 14 residues. The CDR3 DNA is TGTGCCACCAGCTGGGACAGGGGCACCGGGGAGCTGTTTTTT. It specifies CATSWDRGTGELFF.

This clonotype was counted ten times or more. CDR3: CASSEYRQGYEQYF. CDR3 nucleotide sequence: TGTGCCAGCAGTGAATATCGACAGGGGTACGAGCAGTACTTC. The chain couples TRBV2 to TRBJ2-7, with 8 bases identical to TRBD1. CDR3 length equals 14 residues. With 2 bases clipped from V and 4 bases from J, the junction kept 4 bases outside the gene matches. In germline, CDR1 is SNHLY, CDR2 FYNNEI.